The present T cell receptor (beta chain) was sequenced within a study of T cells in localized non-small cell lung cancer. Using immunoSEQ multiplex PCR, the repertoire was profiled, and TCRdb retains in-frame clones only, with some absent. The sample yields approximately 54,000 clones, roughly 85% seen once. General study findings and limits: Of the top 100 tumor clones, median around 50 were in adjacent lung, approximately 30 among its top 100.

As to this clone: Its matching antigen is unknown.

CDR1 is SGHVS, CDR2 FNYEAQ, per germline. V gave up 8 bases and J gave up 7 bases, with 15 bases separating them. The CDR3 is made up of 13 amino acids. The sequence derives from a woman between 35 and 70 years old with stage I lung adenocarcinoma. Sequencing was performed on peripheral blood, taken before any cancer treatment. J is TRBJ1-5 and V is TRBV7-6; possibly TRBD1 for D (5 bases). The CDR3 spells CASSVGRGQPQHF. The CDR3 bases are TGTGCCAGCTCGGTGGGGAGGGGACAGCCCCAGCATTTT.